This is a list of T cell receptor beta chains from one sample in a study of neurological immune-mediated disorders. Via MiXCR, TCRdb re-called the 5' RACE reads, giving one row per CDR3 protein. The sample has approximately 53,000 distinct CDR3 sequences, roughly 10% seen once. The specimen sequenced was PBMCs. The receptors come from a woman aged 35 to 49 in good health. The CDR3 runs from the conserved cysteine through the conserved F or W. A D gene is named only where the DNA matches it firmly. Size tells how often a clone was seen (once, few, many) or the class of an expanded clone, and some rows leave it out.

>many|TRBD1|TRBV4-3|TRBJ1-2
TGCGCCAGCAGCCAAGACAGGGGGGACTATGGCTACACCTTC
CASSQDRGDYGYTF
>many|TRBD1|TRBV7-8|TRBJ1-1
TGTGCCAGCAGCTCAGGGGGGGGGCCCTTAACTGAAGCTTTCTTT
CASSSGGGPLTEAFF
>many|TRBD2|TRBV4-2|TRBJ2-5
TGTGCCAGCAGCCGAAGGGGCCAGCGGGGGGTCGAGGAGACCCAGTACTTC
CASSRRGQRGVEETQYF
>many|.|TRBV6-1|TRBJ2-7
TGTGCCAGCAGTTTCGCCCTCAGTCTTTACGAGCAGTACTTC
CASSFALSLYEQYF
>many|TRBD1|TRBV10-3|TRBJ2-7
TGTGCCATCAGTGAGTCGACTCGGACAGGTGGGGGTCGCGAGCAGTACTTC
CAISESTRTGGGREQYF
>many|.|TRBV10-3|TRBJ1-6
TGTGCCATCAGGGGAGCCAATTCACCCCTCCACTTT
CAIRGANSPLHF
>.|.|TRBV6-5|TRBJ1-1
TGTGCCAGCAGTTACTCGGTTGGGGGGGGGAACACTGAAGCTTTCTTT
CASSYSVGGGNTEAFF
>many|.|TRBV6-5|TRBJ2-2
TGTGCCAGCAGTTACCTTCGATATTCCGGGGAGCTGTTTTTT
CASSYLRYSGELFF
>many|.|TRBV21-1|TRBJ2-7
TGTGCCAGCAGCACTAGCGTTATAAAGCCCCGAAGCTCCTACGAGCAGTACTTC
CASSTSVIKPRSSYEQYF
>many|.|TRBV5-1|TRBJ1-4
TGCGCCAGCAGCTCACAGGGAGGGAATGAAAAACTGTTTTTT
CASSSQGGNEKLFF
>medium-sized|TRBD1|TRBV7-2|TRBJ1-2
TGTGCCAGCAGCCAGGACAGGGCCAACTATGGCTACACCTTC
CASSQDRANYGYTF
>many|TRBD2|TRBV12-3/TRBV12-4|TRBJ2-7
TGTGCCAGCAGACCTGACAGGGGACTAGCGCCGTACGAGCAGTACTTC
CASRPDRGLAPYEQYF
>many|TRBD1|TRBV5-1|TRBJ2-5
TGCGCCAGCAGCTTGCGCCAGGGGGCTTGGGAGACCCAGTACTTC
CASSLRQGAWETQYF
>many|.|TRBV2|TRBJ2-7
TGTGCCAGCAGTGAAGGGGACTACGAGCAGTACTTC
CASSEGDYEQYF
>many|.|TRBV5-1|TRBJ2-1
TGCGCCAGCAGCTTGTTACCCACAGGCAATGAGCAGTTCTTC
CASSLLPTGNEQFF